Listed below are T cell receptor beta chains from one sample, sequenced in a study of T cell responses to AZD1222 COVID-19 vaccine. Profiling relied on immunoSEQ multiplex PCR, and the TCRdb table lists in-frame clones only, not all of them. This table holds about 92,000 clones, 88% found once. This sample comprised peripheral blood, obtained on day 0 of AZD1222 vaccination. The receptors originated from an adult in good health. Both conserved end residues are part of each CDR3. A D gene is named only where the DNA matches it firmly. Size tells how often a clone was seen (once, few, many) or the class of an expanded clone, and some rows leave it out.

j_call d_call v_call clone_size cdr3_aa cdr3_nt
TRBJ2-7 NA TRBV7-2 NA CASSLAGNGYEQYF TGTGCCAGCAGCTTAGCAGGGAATGGCTACGAGCAGTACTTC
TRBJ1-6 NA TRBV27 few CASSLQGRSSPLHF TGTGCCAGCAGTTTACAGGGCAGAAGTTCACCCCTCCACTTT
TRBJ1-2 NA TRBV5-1 NA CASSLEGQLRTNYGYTF TGCGCCAGCAGCTTGGAGGGACAACTAAGAACTAACTATGGCTACACCTTC
TRBJ1-3 NA TRBV19 NA CASSFSVPNSGNTIYF TGTGCCAGTAGTTTTTCTGTCCCGAACTCTGGAAACACCATATATTTT
TRBJ1-5 NA TRBV28 NA CASTPPAEKSQPQHF TGTGCCAGCACCCCACCGGCAGAGAAGAGTCAGCCCCAGCATTTT
TRBJ2-7 NA TRBV7-9 NA CASSLTGTFILYEQYF TGTGCCAGCAGCTTGACCGGGACCTTTATTTTATACGAGCAGTACTTC
TRBJ1-1 NA TRBV28 NA CASSLLGEVSEAFF TGTGCCAGCAGTTTATTGGGGGAAGTTAGCGAAGCTTTCTTT
TRBJ1-2 NA TRBV28 NA CASSLWQGMNYGYTF TGTGCCAGCAGTTTATGGCAGGGGATGAATTATGGCTACACCTTC
TRBJ1-3 NA TRBV21-1 once CASSMLRTGREVSGNTIYF TGTGCCAGCAGCATGCTTAGGACAGGCCGCGAGGTTTCTGGAAACACCATATATTTT
TRBJ1-4 NA TRBV7-9 NA CASNVLGATNEKLFF TGTGCCAGCAATGTCTTAGGTGCAACTAATGAAAAACTGTTTTTT
TRBJ2-5 TRBD1 TRBV5-1 NA CASSVGQGVDGETQYF TGCGCCAGCAGCGTCGGACAGGGGGTAGACGGGGAGACCCAGTACTTC
TRBJ2-2 TRBD2 TRBV6-5 NA CASSLAGDTGELFF TGTGCCAGCAGTCTAGCGGGGGACACCGGGGAGCTGTTTTTT
TRBJ1-6 NA TRBV5-1 few CASSLDFDSPLHF TGCGCCAGCAGCTTGGATTTTGATTCACCCCTCCACTTT
TRBJ2-2 NA TRBV6-2/TRBV6-3 NA CASSPSSRDGELFF TGTGCCAGCAGTCCGTCCTCTCGAGACGGGGAGCTGTTTTTT
TRBJ1-2 NA TRBV29-1 NA CSVQGRKYGYTF TGCAGCGTTCAGGGGCGAAAATATGGCTACACCTTC
TRBJ1-4 NA TRBV18 NA CASSTAGGSTNEKLFF TGTGCCAGCTCAACGGCCGGGGGATCAACTAATGAAAAACTGTTTTTT
TRBJ2-5 NA TRBV13 NA CASSPSAGLFRETQYF TGTGCCAGCAGCCCATCCGCGGGCCTCTTCCGGGAGACCCAGTACTTC
TRBJ1-1 NA TRBV21-1 NA CASSKGTEMNTEAFF TGTGCCAGCAGCAAAGGAACAGAGATGAACACTGAAGCTTTCTTT
TRBJ2-5 NA TRBV15 NA CATSRDHMEETQYF TGTGCCACCAGCAGAGATCATATGGAAGAGACCCAGTACTTC
TRBJ1-5 NA TRBV28 NA CASSFTGESNQPQHF TGTGCCAGCAGTTTTACGGGTGAGAGCAATCAGCCCCAGCATTTT
TRBJ2-5 TRBD2 TRBV9 NA CASSPSSGRETQYF TGTGCCAGCAGCCCCTCTAGCGGGAGAGAGACCCAGTACTTC
TRBJ1-4 NA TRBV28 NA CASSFLGTDNEKLFF TGTGCCAGCAGTTTCCTAGGGACTGATAATGAAAAACTGTTTTTT
TRBJ2-5 TRBD2 TRBV27 few CASSLHGGSRETQYF TGTGCCAGCAGTTTGCACGGGGGGTCCCGGGAGACCCAGTACTTC
TRBJ2-1 TRBD2 TRBV5-1 NA CASKEGAGVAYNEQFF TGCGCCAGCAAAGAAGGCGCGGGAGTGGCTTACAATGAGCAGTTCTTC
TRBJ2-6 TRBD1 TRBV30 NA CAWSVGGAGANVLTF TGTGCCTGGAGTGTAGGGGGCGCTGGGGCCAACGTCCTGACTTTC
TRBJ2-7 NA TRBV28 few CASSLVGAGSSYEQYF TGTGCCAGCAGTTTAGTAGGCGCAGGCAGCTCCTACGAGCAGTACTTC
TRBJ2-3 NA TRBV19 once CASRSQADTQYF TGTGCCAGTAGATCTCAGGCGGATACGCAGTATTTT
TRBJ2-1 TRBD2 TRBV4-2 NA CASSQGPRASGRINEQFF TGTGCCAGCAGCCAAGGCCCACGGGCTAGCGGGAGGATCAATGAGCAGTTCTTC
TRBJ1-1 NA TRBV3-1/TRBV3-2 NA CASSQAGDRAEAFF TGTGCCAGCAGCCAAGCAGGGGATCGGGCTGAAGCTTTCTTT
TRBJ2-5 NA TRBV7-9 NA CASSLGHGTTWGTQYF TGTGCCAGCAGCTTAGGCCACGGGACCACCTGGGGGACCCAGTACTTC
TRBJ1-1 NA TRBV19 NA CASSIRSGLNTEAFF TGTGCCAGTAGTATTCGCTCAGGGCTGAACACTGAAGCTTTCTTT
TRBJ2-7 NA TRBV3-1/TRBV3-2 few CASSRANLGVGEQYF TGTGCCAGCAGCCGGGCTAATTTGGGAGTTGGGGAGCAGTACTTC
TRBJ1-2 NA TRBV30 NA CAWSPRLYNYGYTF TGTGCCTGGAGTCCCCGCCTCTATAACTATGGCTACACCTTC
TRBJ2-3 NA TRBV29-1 NA CSVVRRVGGDTQYF TGCAGCGTTGTTCGGCGGGTCGGGGGAGATACGCAGTATTTT